This T cell receptor beta chain was sequenced during a study of beta chain features in type 1 diabetes. About the research overall: Age, gender and cell yields were similar between patients and healthy donors. Sorted cell examination encompassed roughly 110 million cells across all samples. Study-wide results and caveats: Patients with Type 1 diabetes showed moderately but significantly shorter TCRB CDR3s in all four CD4+ subsets. Insertion counts at VDJ junctions were lower in type 1 diabetes patients, who also showed more deletions there.

As every portion of the isolated RNA was reverse transcribed, the sequencing read expressed TCRB transcripts. Mean read depth for naive, central memory and regulatory T cell samples was about 3.6 million reads. Libraries were prepared by immunoSEQ multiplex PCR; TCRdb keeps only in-frame clonotypes and omits some of them. Among 300,000 to 400,000 clones listed, less than 15% were seen once. The V and J ends lost 0 bases and 5 bases, in that order; junction bases with no gene match: 6. The CDR3 has 15 amino acids. Per the germline V gene, CDR1 is SEHNR and CDR2 is FQNEAQ (reference sequence). With respect to this clone: Antigen unknown.

What was sequenced was naive CD4+ T cells from blood. The gene calls are TRBV7-9 and TRBJ2-7; 8 positions agree with TRBD2. The TCR originated in a young woman with type 1 diabetes. The chain's CDR3 is CASSLALGGRNEQYV. The CDR3 nucleotides read TGTGCCAGCAGCTTAGCGCTCGGCGGGAGGAACGAGCAGTACGTC.